These 32 T cell receptor beta chains originate from one sample sequenced in a study of blood T cell repertoires in COVID-19. Produced via immunoSEQ multiplex PCR; TCRdb's table is partial and in-frame only. The profile shows roughly 250,000 clones, around 86% of them singletons. The sequencing sample was made of PBMCs or T cells enriched from blood (not recorded which). Every receptor here comes from a woman aged 45-60 years who had recovered from COVID-19.

This clone was counted a single time. The genes are TRBV2 and TRBJ1-5; no firm D call. CDR3 length: 14 residues. The germline V and J ends were trimmed by 0 bases and 5 bases, with 8 bases remaining between them. Germline V gene sequence: CDR1 SNHLY, CDR2 FYNNEI. CDR3: CASSEARGDQPQHF. The CDR3 DNA reads as TGTGCCAGCAGTGAAGCGCGAGGTGATCAGCCCCAGCATTTT.

In this sample, this clone turned up a few times. The same CDR3 can be traced to other DNA sequences in this sample. V and J are TRBV27 and TRBJ2-1; 14 nucleotides line up with TRBD2. V lost 4 bases, J lost 7 bases, and 3 bases stayed unmatched. Germline V lookup: CDR1 MNHEY, CDR2 SMNVEV (reference sequence). This CDR3 has 15 residues. CDR3 DNA: TGTGCCAGCAGTTCCGGGACTAGCGGGAGTAATGAGCAGTTCTTC. Translated: CASSSGTSGSNEQFF.

A remark on this clone: The junction departs from the called germline gene at one end, perhaps through a read error. The chain carries TRBV24-1 and TRBJ2-3, with 7 bases identical to TRBD2. Germline V gives CDR1 KGHDR, CDR2 SFDVKD. There are 13 residues in the CDR3. The CDR3, as DNA: TGTGCCATCAGTGAGGCCGGGAGGGATACGCAGTATTTT. Amino acid sequence: CAISEAGRDTQYF.

This chain links TRBV27 with TRBJ2-1, with 9 bases fitting TRBD2. Germline trimming cut 5 bases from V and 3 bases from J; bases unmatched to any gene: 8. CDR1 and CDR2 from the germline V gene are MNHEY and SMNVEV (reference sequence). The CDR3 has 16 residues. The CDR3 spells CASSPWTSENYNEQFF. The CDR3 DNA follows: TGTGCCAGCAGTCCATGGACTAGCGAGAACTACAATGAGCAGTTCTTC.

The J gene is TRBJ2-3, the V gene TRBV7-9; unclear D gene. V was pared by 1 base and J by 0 bases, with 11 bases between. The CDR3 length is 16 residues. The germline CDR1 and CDR2 sequences are SEHNR and FQNEAQ (reference sequence). The CDR3 region is CASSLGHSTSTDTQYF. CDR3 DNA sequence: TGTGCCAGCAGCTTAGGTCACAGTACTAGCACAGATACGCAGTATTTT.

Comment on this clone: A read error may account for a junction end that differs from germline. The chain has TRBV7-7 and TRBJ2-2; 9 nucleotides align to TRBD1. CDR1 and CDR2 (germline): SSHAT, FNYEAQ (reference sequence). This CDR3 has 15 amino acids. The CDR3 DNA sequence: TGTGCTAGCAGTCCTGACAGGGGGTCGGTCGGGGAGCTGTTTTTT. This gives the protein CASSPDRGSVGELFF. The variable domain in full, completed from reference TRBV7-7 and TRBJ2-2, reads GAGVSQSPRYKVTKRGQDVTLRCDPISSHATLYWYQQALGQGPEFLTYFNYEAQPDKSGLPSDRFSAERPEGSISTLTIQRTEQRDSAMYRCASSPDRGSVGELFFGEGSRLTVL.

This rearrangement joins TRBV19 to TRBJ1-2; D is uncertain. Trimming removed 6 bases at V and 7 bases at J, with 9 bases between. The germline V gene has CDR1 LNHDA and CDR2 SQIVND (reference sequence). This CDR3 has 11 amino acids. Here the CDR3 DNA reads TGTGCCAGTAGCACCACAGCTGGCTACACCTTC. Its protein is CASSTTAGYTF.

V and J are TRBV30 and TRBJ1-2; 7 bases match TRBD1. This CDR3 has 15 residues. Germline V gene lookup returns CDR1 GTSNPN and CDR2 SVGIG (reference sequence). Trimming at V came to 5 bases and at J to 6 bases, leaving 15 bases not matched to a gene. CDR3: CAWVHPIQGHDGYTF. CDR3 DNA sequence: TGTGCCTGGGTCCACCCTATACAGGGGCACGATGGCTACACCTTC.

The J gene is TRBJ2-1, the V gene TRBV2; D call uncertain. Trimming removed 6 bases at V and 2 bases at J, with 11 bases between. Germline V gene lookup returns CDR1 SNHLY and CDR2 FYNNEI. The CDR3 has 14 amino acids. The CDR3 protein is CASRNPSAYNEQFF. The CDR3 bases are TGTGCCAGCAGGAACCCATCGGCCTACAATGAGCAGTTCTTC.

V is TRBV28 and J is TRBJ1-5; 7 bases line up with TRBD1. J was trimmed by 0 bases and V by 7 bases; bases with no gene match: 9. Germline assignment: CDR1 MDHEN and CDR2 SYDVKM. The CDR3 spans 16 residues. The CDR3 sequence is CASTYRDRYSNQPQHF. The CDR3 DNA is TGTGCCAGCACTTACCGGGACAGATATAGCAATCAGCCCCAGCATTTT.

The chain is built from TRBV28 and TRBJ2-7; D not resolved. This CDR3 contains 16 residues. Per germline, CDR1 MDHEN and CDR2 SYDVKM. Trimming took 5 bases from V and 3 from J, leaving 20 bases between them. This CDR3 is CASSRPGPGGNYEQYF. DNA for the CDR3: TGTGCCAGCAGTCGACCCGGCCCGGGTGGAAACTACGAGCAGTACTTC.

CDR3 coding DNA: TGCGCCAGCAGCTTGGGACTAGCGGGGGTAAAAGAGACCCAGTACTTC. Encoded protein: CASSLGLAGVKETQYF. The chain couples TRBV5-1 to TRBJ2-5, with 12 bases aligning to TRBD2. There are 16 residues in the CDR3. From germline, CDR1 is SGHRS and CDR2 YFSETQ. V shed 0 bases, J shed 3 bases, and the junction held 3 bases outside the gene matches.

The chain couples TRBV19 to TRBJ1-2, with D uncertain. CDR1 is LNHDA, CDR2 SQIVND, per germline (reference sequence). V lost 6 bases and J 3 bases, leaving 11 bases between the germline ends. The CDR3 has 13 amino acids. The CDR3 spells CASRTTEDYGYTF. The CDR3 DNA sequence: TGTGCCAGTAGGACCACGGAGGACTATGGCTACACCTTC.

V usage is TRBV3-1 (or the pseudogene TRBV3-2) and J usage is TRBJ2-7, with TRBD2 identical over 13 bases. The germline V gene has CDR1 LGHDT and CDR2 YNNKEL (reference sequence). The CDR3 runs to 16 residues. J was trimmed by 3 bases and V by 3 bases; bases with no gene match: 5. The CDR3 DNA reads as TGTGCCAGCAGCCACTTGGGACTAGCGGGGCGCTACGAGCAGTACTTC. Translation: CASSHLGLAGRYEQYF.

The J gene is TRBJ2-5, the V gene TRBV5-1, with D perhaps TRBD1 (5 bases). Germline V gene data show CDR1 as SGHRS and CDR2 as YFSETQ. V was pared by 2 bases and J by 4 bases, with 9 bases between. The CDR3 runs to 13 residues. The CDR3 nucleotides are TGCGCCAGCAGCTTCCAGGGTCCAGAGACCCAGTACTTC. This sequence encodes CASSFQGPETQYF.

The CDR3 sequence is CASSEAGSYGYTF. In DNA, the CDR3 is TGTGCCAGCAGTGAAGCCGGGTCCTATGGCTACACCTTC. The chain employs TRBV6-1 and TRBJ1-2; D remains unclear. This CDR3 contains 13 residues. CDR1 MNHNS and CDR2 SASEGT come from the germline V gene. Trimming cost V 0 bases and J 4 bases, with 6 bases left between them.

V gene TRBV19 combines with J gene TRBJ1-4; TRBD1 agrees at 7 bases. The CDR3 spans 14 residues. Looked up from germline, CDR1 is LNHDA and CDR2 is SQIVND (reference sequence). J gave up 4 bases and V 6 bases, and 5 bases lay outside the gene matches. As DNA, the CDR3 is TGTGCCAGTAGCGAGGGACAGCGTAATGAAAAACTGTTTTTT. Encoded protein: CASSEGQRNEKLFF.

The V call is TRBV30, the J call TRBJ2-7, with 8 nucleotides matching TRBD2. Germline CDR1 reads GTSNPN; CDR2 reads SVGIG (reference sequence). This CDR3 is built from 15 residues. The V segment lost 1 base and the J segment 6 bases; nucleotides outside the gene matches: 11. For the CDR3, the DNA is TGTGCCTGGAGTGACCCGGGACTAGACCTCCTCGAGCAGTACTTC. Protein: CAWSDPGLDLLEQYF.

The rearrangement joins TRBV28 to TRBJ1-1; maybe TRBD1 (5 bases). Trimming left V 10 bases short and J 4 bases short, with 19 bases between. The germline CDR1 and CDR2 sequences are MDHEN and SYDVKM. The CDR3 covers 14 residues. Here the CDR3 reads CATRVGGGSTEAFF. The CDR3 DNA is TGTGCCACCCGTGTCGGGGGGGGGAGCACTGAAGCTTTCTTT.

The chain couples TRBV29-1 to TRBJ2-5, with a tentative D call TRBD2 (6 bases). This CDR3 spans 14 amino acids. Germline loops: CDR1 SQVTM, CDR2 ANQGSEA. V lost 6 bases to trimming and J lost 1 base, with 15 bases between them. This chain's CDR3 is CSVLAGQIQETQYF. The DNA for the CDR3 is TGCAGCGTGCTTGCGGGGCAGATCCAAGAGACCCAGTACTTC.

The CDR3 here is CASSSPGQGGGELFF. In DNA, the CDR3 is TGCGCCAGCAGCTCACCGGGACAGGGAGGCGGGGAGCTGTTTTTT. The chain carries TRBV5-1 and TRBJ2-2; 9 bases align to TRBD1. The CDR3 sequence is 15 residues long. With V trimmed by 3 bases and J by 7 bases, 7 bases remained unmatched. Germline V CDR1 and CDR2: SGHRS, YFSETQ.

This chain joins TRBV19 and TRBJ2-7, with 9 bases matching TRBD1. V shed 10 bases and J 6 bases; nucleotides not matched to a gene: 25. Germline-derived CDR1 and CDR2 are LNHDA and SQIVND (reference sequence). The CDR3 sequence is 18 residues long. For the CDR3, the DNA is TGTGCCAACACTCTCCGGGACAGGGACGGACTAGGGGGTTCCGAGCAGTACTTC. It codes for CANTLRDRDGLGGSEQYF.

V usage is TRBV5-4 and J usage is TRBJ2-4; the match to TRBD1 covers 10 bases. The CDR3 sequence is 16 residues long. V lost 4 bases, J lost 2 bases, and 6 bases stayed unmatched. CDR1 and CDR2 (germline): SGHNT, YYREEE (reference sequence). The CDR3 region is CASSTGQGPSKNIQYF. Written as DNA, the CDR3 is TGTGCCAGCAGCACGGGACAGGGGCCGTCCAAAAACATTCAGTACTTC.

The chain uses TRBV7-2 and TRBJ1-4; TRBD1 matches at 7 bases. Trimming took 6 bases from V and 8 from J; bases not matched to a gene: 12. Germline lookup yields CDR1 SGHTA and CDR2 FQGNSA. This CDR3 spans 15 amino acids. CDR3 nucleotides: TGTGCCAGCAGTTCCGGGCCAGGGGGATTCGAAAAACTGTTTTTT. Translated: CASSSGPGGFEKLFF.

This chain links TRBV12-5 with TRBJ2-2, with D uncertain. V was shortened by 0 bases and J by 4 bases, with 9 bases between the two germline ends. From germline, CDR1 is LGHNT and CDR2 FRNRAP. CDR3 length: 15 amino acids. This CDR3 is CASGLVRLGTGELFF. The CDR3 nucleotides read TGTGCTAGTGGTTTGGTACGACTTGGCACCGGGGAGCTGTTTTTT.

This chain uses TRBV28 with TRBJ1-2; D uncertain. The CDR3 covers 13 residues. The V and J ends lost 3 bases and 4 bases respectively, with 9 bases between them. The germline V gene has CDR1 MDHEN and CDR2 SYDVKM. CDR3 amino acids: CASSLVGVYGYTF. The CDR3 DNA follows: TGTGCCAGCAGTTTGGTCGGGGTCTATGGCTACACCTTC.

The chain employs TRBV6-5 and TRBJ1-4; D perhaps matches TRBD1 (6 bases). The CDR3 has 15 residues. Trimming left V 3 bases short and J 4 bases short, with 12 bases between. Germline CDR1 and CDR2: MNHEY and SVGAGI. The CDR3 region has the DNA TGTGCCAGCAGTTATTTGGACAGACTTAATGAAAAACTGTTTTTT. As protein: CASSYLDRLNEKLFF.

The V gene is TRBV25-1, the J gene TRBJ1-6; D might be TRBD1 (5 bases). Germline V gives CDR1 MGHDK, CDR2 SYGVNS. The ends were cut back, 1 base at V and 10 bases at J, with 8 bases in the middle. The CDR3 is 13 amino acids. The DNA of the CDR3 is TGTGCCAGCAGTGAATGGAGGGACTCACCCCTCCACTTT. Amino acids: CASSEWRDSPLHF.

This sequence joins TRBV20-1 and TRBJ1-2, with 7 nucleotides matching TRBD1. V was pared by 3 bases and J by 4 bases, with 5 bases of the junction left unmatched. Per the germline V gene, CDR1 is DFQATT and CDR2 is SNEGSKA (reference sequence). CDR3 length: 13 amino acids. CDR3 loop: CSASSGQTYGYTF. CDR3 DNA sequence: TGCAGTGCTAGTTCGGGACAGACCTATGGCTACACCTTC.

The chain recombines TRBV7-9 with TRBJ2-3; 9 bases are shared with TRBD2. The CDR3 runs 16 residues. Losses at the gene ends were 1 base for V and 1 base for J; bases not matched to a gene: 3. Germline CDR1 is SEHNR and CDR2 is FQNEAQ (reference sequence). This CDR3 reads CASSLVAGAGTDTQYF. CDR3 bases: TGTGCCAGCAGCTTAGTAGCGGGAGCGGGCACAGATACGCAGTATTTT.

The chain carries TRBV19 and TRBJ2-3, with 10 bases fitting TRBD1. Losses at the gene ends were 3 bases for V and 1 base for J; bases not matched to a gene: 4. The CDR3 extends over 16 amino acids. In germline, CDR1 is LNHDA, CDR2 SQIVND (reference sequence). CDR3 in DNA: TGTGCCAGTAGTATTGGGGGGACAGGGGGCACAGATACGCAGTATTTT. Protein sequence: CASSIGGTGGTDTQYF.

This clone was seen a single time. This chain joins TRBV7-9 and TRBJ2-1; 8 bases line up with TRBD2. CDR1 and CDR2 (germline): SEHNR, FQNEAQ (reference sequence). This CDR3 comprises 17 residues. V dropped 2 bases and J dropped 5; count of bases not matched to a gene: 11. The CDR3 spells CASSLRLAREGHNEQFF. As DNA, the CDR3 is TGTGCCAGCAGCTTAAGACTAGCGAGAGAGGGACACAATGAGCAGTTCTTC.